These T cell receptor beta chains were read from a single sample in a study of beta chain features in type 1 diabetes. Profiled with immunoSEQ multiplex PCR; TCRdb holds only in-frame clones, not every one. The table records 330,000 or so clones, about 18% of them present only once. Sequenced: naive CD4+ T cells from blood. The receptors originated from a woman aged 18-29 years in good health. Each CDR3 is given with its conserved first and last residue. The D gene is left open where the match is weak. Size tells how often a clone was seen (once, few, many) or the class of an expanded clone, and some rows leave it out.

D gene	CDR3 length	J gene	clone size	V gene	CDR3 protein	CDR3 DNA
TRBD1	13	TRBJ1-2	NA	TRBV13	CASSFQGAIGYTF	TGTGCCAGCAGCTTCCAGGGGGCAATAGGCTACACCTTC
TRBD2	8	TRBJ2-5	NA	TRBV29-1	CSVWGGDF	TGCAGCGTCTGGGGGGGGGACTTC
TRBD2	17	TRBJ2-5	few	TRBV19	CASSKPGLAGIEETQYF	TGTGCCAGTAGTAAACCGGGACTAGCGGGAATCGAAGAGACCCAGTACTTC
NA	14	TRBJ2-5	few	TRBV7-2	CASAFNRDGETQYF	TGTGCCAGCGCCTTTAACAGGGACGGGGAGACCCAGTACTTC
NA	14	TRBJ1-5	once	TRBV9	CASSVEGVDQPQHF	TGTGCCAGCAGCGTAGAGGGGGTCGATCAGCCCCAGCATTTT
NA	15	TRBJ2-2	few	TRBV18	CASSRETSRTGELFF	TGTGCCAGCTCCCGGGAAACCAGCCGCACCGGGGAGCTGTTTTTT
NA	12	TRBJ1-2	NA	TRBV30	CAWSVQEGGYTF	TGTGCCTGGAGTGTACAGGAGGGAGGCTACACCTTC
TRBD1	15	TRBJ1-2	few	TRBV4-1	CASSQDGQGANGYTF	TGCGCCAGCAGCCAAGATGGGCAGGGGGCCAATGGCTACACCTTC
TRBD1	12	TRBJ2-7	few	TRBV5-1	CASRDREYEQYF	TGCGCCAGCAGGGACAGGGAGTACGAGCAGTACTTC
TRBD1	16	TRBJ1-5	NA	TRBV2	CASRGQTKYSNQPQHF	TGTGCCAGCAGGGGACAGACAAAGTATAGCAATCAGCCCCAGCATTTT